Described below is a single TCR beta chain sequence and its context. In the original workflow: Amplification of reference gene primers provided the estimated nucleated cell counts. The protocol was immunoSEQ multiplex PCR, while the TCRdb copy is restricted to in-frame clones and leaves out a portion. From that table come the V and J calls and clone size; the DNA was used to work out D and trimming. Found here are 20,000 to 30,000 clones, about 76% of them singletons; the top ten hold about 14%. The sample comes from a study of blood T cell repertoires in COVID-19. The sample consisted of peripheral blood. The TCR was taken from a man older than 75 with active or convalescent COVID-19.

This CDR3 reads CASRDRISANYGYTF. The CDR3 nucleotides read TGTGCCAGCCGGGACAGGATTTCAGCTAACTATGGCTACACCTTC. The V call is TRBV19, the J call TRBJ1-2; 8 nucleotides line up with TRBD1. CDR1 LNHDA and CDR2 SQIVND come from the germline V gene (reference sequence). The CDR3 consists of 15 residues. V was pared by 9 bases and J by 0 bases, with 9 bases of the junction left unmatched.